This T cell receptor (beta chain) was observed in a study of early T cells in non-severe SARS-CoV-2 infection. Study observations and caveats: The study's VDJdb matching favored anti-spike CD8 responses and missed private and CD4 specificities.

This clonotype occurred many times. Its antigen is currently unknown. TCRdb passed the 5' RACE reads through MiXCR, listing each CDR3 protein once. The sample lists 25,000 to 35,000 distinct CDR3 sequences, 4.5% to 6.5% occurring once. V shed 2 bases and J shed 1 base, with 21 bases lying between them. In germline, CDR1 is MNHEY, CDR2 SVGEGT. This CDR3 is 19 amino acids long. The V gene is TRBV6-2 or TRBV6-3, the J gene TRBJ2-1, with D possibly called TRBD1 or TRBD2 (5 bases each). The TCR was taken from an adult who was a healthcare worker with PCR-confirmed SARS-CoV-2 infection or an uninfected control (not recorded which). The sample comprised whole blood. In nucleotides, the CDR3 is TGTGCCAGCAGTTACCATCCTCCGGGGCCTGGGCGTTCCTACAATGAGCAGTTCTTC. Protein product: CASSYHPPGPGRSYNEQFF.